This T cell receptor beta chain is drawn from a study of blood T cell repertoires in COVID-19. Germline values: CDR1 LNHDA, CDR2 SQIVND (reference sequence). Losses at the gene ends were 4 bases for V and 6 bases for J; bases not matched to a gene: 7. The CDR3 is 15 residues long. Data came from immunoSEQ multiplex PCR; TCRdb stores just in-frame clones and leaves some out. The repertoire holds 75,000 to 100,000 clones, with around 88% as singletons. This sequence joins TRBV19 and TRBJ2-4, with TRBD1 matching 9 bases. Sequencing was done on a sample of peripheral blood. The source is a man between 60 and 70 years old with acute or convalescent COVID-19. The CDR3 nucleotides are TGTGCCAGTAGTACTACCGGACAGGGGAGAAACATTCAGTACTTC. It codes for CASSTTGQGRNIQYF.